This section outlines one TCR beta chain sequence together with its context. The CDR3 runs to 14 residues. After removal of 6 bases from V and 6 bases from J, the junction contained 8 bases not matched to a gene. Germline CDR1 reads MDHEN; CDR2 reads SYDVKM. This specimen belongs to a study of blood T cell repertoires in COVID-19. On the study more broadly: Spain, Italy and the United States supplied samples that represented acute and convalescent COVID-19.

In the study's own analysis: By means of reference gene primer amplification, nucleated cell counts were estimated. Generated by immunoSEQ multiplex PCR, the TCRdb table keeps only in-frame clones and is missing some. The V and J calls and clone size are taken from that table; D and trimming were inferred from the DNA. In the table there are some 180,000 clones, 76% of which are singletons. The sample comprised peripheral blood. The chain couples TRBV28 to TRBJ2-3; 8 bases match TRBD1. The receptor's source is a woman aged 45-60 years with active or convalescent COVID-19. The CDR3 here is CASRIWTGTDTQYF. DNA of the CDR3: TGTGCCAGCAGAATCTGGACAGGGACGGATACGCAGTATTTT.